This T cell receptor beta chain was recovered during a study of T cell responses to AZD1222 COVID-19 vaccine. Produced via immunoSEQ multiplex PCR; TCRdb's table is partial and in-frame only. The data hold approximately 110,000 clones, with around 93% observed a single time. A remark on this clone: Its antigen is currently unknown.

Study-wide results and limits: Spike-specific TCRs gained breadth and depth after people received two AZD1222 doses. Nearly half of spike-specific TCRs reportedly go after variant regions that carry no mutations. Repertoires were obtained solely post-peak T cell response. White British people made up most donors, females outnumbered males, and clonal diversity was possibly underestimated.

The trim removed 6 bases at V and 7 bases at J, leaving 6 bases unmatched. This CDR3 contains 13 residues. Per germline, CDR1 MNHEY and CDR2 SMNVEV (reference sequence). This chain uses TRBV27 with TRBJ1-2; 9 positions agree with TRBD1. The sequence derives from an adult in good health. Sequences were derived from peripheral blood, sampled on day 0 of AZD1222 vaccination. This CDR3 reads CASRPTGGGGYTF. The CDR3 DNA follows: TGTGCCAGCAGACCAACAGGGGGCGGTGGCTACACCTTC.